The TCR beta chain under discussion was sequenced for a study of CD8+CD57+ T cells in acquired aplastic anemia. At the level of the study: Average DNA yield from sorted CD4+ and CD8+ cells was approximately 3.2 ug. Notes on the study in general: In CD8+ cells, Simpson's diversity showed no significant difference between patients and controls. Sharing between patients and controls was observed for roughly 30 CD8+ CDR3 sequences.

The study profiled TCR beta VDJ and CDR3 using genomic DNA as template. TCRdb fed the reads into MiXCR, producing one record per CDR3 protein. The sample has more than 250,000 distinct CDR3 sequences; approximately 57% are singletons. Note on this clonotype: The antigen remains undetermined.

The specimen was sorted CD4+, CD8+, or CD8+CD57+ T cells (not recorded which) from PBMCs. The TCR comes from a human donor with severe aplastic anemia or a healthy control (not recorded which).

The CDR3 is CASSGPVTNTGELFF. The CDR3 DNA is TGTGCCAGCAGCGGACCCGTTACGAACACCGGGGAGCTGTTTTTT. This chain uses TRBV2 with TRBJ2-2; D unclear. This CDR3 has 15 amino acids. V was cut by 6 bases and J by 0 bases, with 11 bases left in between. The V gene's germline CDR1 is SNHLY and CDR2 FYNNEI.